This TCR beta chain appears in the sequencing data of a study of blood T cell repertoires in COVID-19. Study background: Donors in Cohort 3 counted as recovered after two negative PCRs, clearance, or symptom resolution. Sites in the United States, Italy and Spain provided acute and convalescent COVID-19 samples. From T cells, B-cell-depleted T cells, or PBMCs came the material, which was cDNA or gDNA.

The germline CDR1 and CDR2 sequences are SNHLY and FYNNEI. The junction had 5 bases not matched to a gene; V was cut back by 8 bases and J by 5 bases. This CDR3 spans 14 amino acids. The table came from immunoSEQ multiplex PCR; TCRdb's copy has only in-frame clones and leaves some out. The sample includes over 110,000 clones, about 80% of them seen just once. Sequenced input: PBMCs or T cells enriched from blood (not recorded which). V and J are TRBV2 and TRBJ2-2; 10 nucleotides agree with TRBD2. The clonotype originates from a man aged 45-65 years in a cohort exposed to, infected with or recovered from COVID-19 (not recorded which). Here the CDR3 DNA reads TGTGCCAGCTATGGAGCGGGAGGGACCGGGGAGCTGTTTTTT. Amino acids: CASYGAGGTGELFF.